Following are 18 T cell receptor beta chains from one sample sequenced in a study of T cell changes during pregnancy in multiple sclerosis. Using immunoSEQ multiplex PCR, the repertoire was profiled, and TCRdb retains in-frame clones only, with some absent. The sample records around 64,000 clones, about nine tenths being singletons. The sample here was CD4+ T cells from peripheral blood mononuclear cells, taken after pregnancy. The receptors originated from a female donor with multiple sclerosis, enrolled in a pregnancy study.

This chain uses TRBV28 with TRBJ1-3; no definite D call. Germline V lookup: CDR1 MDHEN, CDR2 SYDVKM. The CDR3 is 15 residues long. V lost 1 base and J lost 0, with 7 bases in between. CDR3 amino acids: CASSLYRVSGNTIYF. The CDR3 DNA sequence: TGTGCCAGCAGTTTATACCGAGTCTCTGGAAACACCATATATTTT.

The chain links TRBV28 to TRBJ2-7, with TRBD1 matching over 8 bases. V dropped 5 bases and J dropped 6; count of bases not matched to a gene: 9. CDR1 MDHEN and CDR2 SYDVKM come from the germline V gene. The CDR3 length is 14 residues. CDR3 sequence: CASSIRGRGAEQYF. Written as DNA, the CDR3 is TGTGCCAGCAGTATCAGGGGGCGAGGTGCCGAGCAGTACTTC.

This chain uses TRBV6-5 with TRBJ1-2; D remains unclear. The V gene lost 10 bases and the J gene lost 4 bases, with 13 bases spanning the gap. CDR3 length: 12 residues. From germline, CDR1 is MNHEY and CDR2 SVGAGI. This chain's CDR3 is CATRLPGYGYTF. CDR3 bases: TGTGCCACTCGCCTGCCAGGCTATGGCTACACCTTC.

The chain has TRBV5-1 and TRBJ2-2, with D possibly being TRBD1 (7 bases). CDR1 and CDR2 (germline): SGHRS, YFSETQ. CDR3 length: 18 residues. V shed 4 bases and J shed 3 bases, with 22 bases lying between them. CDR3 nucleotides: TGCGCCAGCAGCCCGGGGGCCAGGGGGGTTTCTTACACCGGGGAGCTGTTTTTT. Its translation: CASSPGARGVSYTGELFF. The full variable domain, with the rest looked up from reference TRBV5-1 and TRBJ2-2, is KAGVTQTPRYLIKTRGQQVTLSCSPISGHRSVSWYQQTPGQGLQFLFEYFSETQRNKGNFPGRFSGRQFSNSRSEMNVSTLELGDSALYLCASSPGARGVSYTGELFFGEGSRLTVL.

This rearrangement joins TRBV5-1 to TRBJ2-5, with D hard to call. CDR1 is SGHRS, CDR2 YFSETQ, per germline. V was cut by 5 bases and J by 1 base, with 12 bases left in between. The CDR3 runs to 14 residues. The CDR3 DNA reads as TGCGCCAGCAGTATCCCTTGGAGCCAAGAGACCCAGTACTTC. Amino acid sequence: CASSIPWSQETQYF.

The V call is TRBV5-1, the J call TRBJ2-4, with TRBD1 matching 9 bases. The germline CDR1 and CDR2 sequences are SGHRS and YFSETQ. V was pared by 4 bases and J by 1 base, with 6 bases of the junction left unmatched. The CDR3 is 16 residues long. The CDR3, as DNA: TGCGCCAGCAGCCCCTGGACAGGGGAGGCCAAAAACATTCAGTACTTC. Protein: CASSPWTGEAKNIQYF.

CDR3 loop: CASSPGGGEQPQHF. CDR3 nucleotide sequence: TGTGCCAGCAGCCCCGGGGGGGGTGAGCAGCCCCAGCATTTT. The rearrangement links TRBV11-2 to TRBJ1-5; maybe TRBD1 (5 bases). Trimming cost V 5 bases and J 7 bases, with 15 bases left between them. In germline, CDR1 is SGHAT, CDR2 FQNNGV. The CDR3 loop spans 14 amino acids.

Points on this clone: The same CDR3 can be traced to other DNA sequences in this sample. The chain is built from TRBV5-1 and TRBJ1-5; a weak D match, TRBD1 (5 bases). V lost 0 bases and J lost 4, with 11 bases in between. This CDR3 contains 15 residues. CDR1 and CDR2 from the germline V gene are SGHRS and YFSETQ. This CDR3 reads CASSLGGQGNQPQHF. The DNA of the CDR3 is TGCGCCAGCAGCTTGGGTGGCCAGGGTAATCAGCCCCAGCATTTT.

The CDR3 nucleotides read TGTGCCAGCAGTGGGCGGGAAGCTAATGAAAAACTGTTTTTT. Protein: CASSGREANEKLFF. The J gene is TRBJ1-4, the V gene TRBV2, with no clear D. The ends were cut back, 4 bases at V and 3 bases at J, with 9 bases in the middle. The germline V gene encodes CDR1 SNHLY and CDR2 FYNNEI. CDR3 length: 14 residues.

The chain combines TRBV28 with TRBJ2-1, with D perhaps matching TRBD2 (6 bases). The germline gives CDR1 MDHEN, CDR2 SYDVKM. The V end lost 2 bases, the J end lost 8 bases, and 16 bases lay between the germline ends. The CDR3 is 15 amino acids. CDR3 DNA: TGTGCCAGCAGTTTAAGAAGGTGGCGGGACCATGAGCAGTTCTTC. As protein: CASSLRRWRDHEQFF.

The chain is built from TRBV11-2 and TRBJ2-5; a weak D match, TRBD2 (6 bases). V lost 3 bases and J 2 bases, leaving 16 bases between the germline ends. The CDR3 runs to 16 residues. Per the germline V gene, CDR1 is SGHAT and CDR2 is FQNNGV. CDR3 sequence reads: CASSFGGINLQETQYF. DNA of the CDR3: TGTGCCAGCAGCTTTGGGGGGATTAATCTTCAAGAGACCCAGTACTTC.

This clone was counted a few times. This sequence joins TRBV27 and TRBJ1-6, with unresolved D. The V and J ends lost 5 bases and 0 bases respectively, with 14 bases between them. Germline V gene sequence: CDR1 MNHEY, CDR2 SMNVEV (reference sequence). This CDR3 contains 17 residues. CDR3 bases: TGTGCCAGCAGTGGTCGGCTACAGAGCTCCTATAATTCACCCCTCCACTTT. This gives the protein CASSGRLQSSYNSPLHF.

The rearrangement joins TRBV11-2 to TRBJ2-7; D gene unclear. CDR1 is SGHAT, CDR2 FQNNGV, per germline. The CDR3 consists of 13 residues. Trimming stripped 1 base from V and 2 bases from J, with 6 bases between. The CDR3 loop is CASSLGRTYEQYF. As DNA, the CDR3 is TGTGCCAGCAGCTTAGGGAGAACCTACGAGCAGTACTTC.

The rearrangement uses TRBV4-1 and TRBJ2-2; TRBD2 is a possible D gene (7 bases). Trimming removed 5 bases at V and 0 bases at J, with 22 bases between. The CDR3 extends over 19 amino acids. The germline V gene encodes CDR1 MGHRA and CDR2 YSYEKL. This chain's CDR3 is CASSSRVIGGGSNTGELFF. The CDR3 nucleotides are TGCGCCAGCAGCTCCCGGGTAATAGGCGGGGGCTCGAACACCGGGGAGCTGTTTTTT.

As regards this clone: At one end the junction does not follow the germline gene, possibly because of a read error. V gene TRBV14 combines with J gene TRBJ1-6; perhaps TRBD1 as D (5 bases). The CDR3 is made up of 15 amino acids. Germline V gene sequence: CDR1 SGHDN, CDR2 FVKESK. The CDR3 DNA reads as TGTGCCAGCAGTCAAGAGGTCCGGGGGAGTTCACCCCTCCACTTT. It encodes CASSQEVRGSSPLHF.

The J gene is TRBJ2-1, the V gene TRBV5-4, with 7 positions matching TRBD2. This CDR3 has 16 amino acids. Germline loops: CDR1 SGHNT, CDR2 YYREEE (reference sequence). The V gene end was trimmed by 2 bases and the J gene end by 2 bases; junction bases not matched to a gene: 7. CDR3 in amino acids: CASSLLRGGAYNEQFF. As DNA, the CDR3 is TGTGCCAGCAGCTTATTGCGGGGAGGGGCCTACAATGAGCAGTTCTTC.

The chain carries TRBV5-1 and TRBJ2-1; D is unresolved. Germline V CDR1 and CDR2: SGHRS, YFSETQ. The CDR3 has 14 amino acids. Between the trimmed V and J ends, which lost 3 bases and 7 bases, there was a span of 14 bases. The CDR3 reads CASSSQTDSNEQFF. CDR3 bases: TGCGCCAGCAGCTCGCAGACTGACTCGAATGAGCAGTTCTTC.

The chain is built from TRBV15 and TRBJ2-7, with TRBD1 matching 8 bases. J lost 3 bases, V lost 3 bases, and 1 base had no gene match. Germline V gives CDR1 LNHNV, CDR2 YYDKDF (reference sequence). The CDR3 is made up of 13 amino acids. The CDR3 DNA follows: TGTGCCACCAGCAGGGACAGGGTCTACGAGCAGTACTTC. It yields the protein CATSRDRVYEQYF.